The entry that follows covers one TCR beta chain sequence. This clonotype was found a few times. Its recognized antigen is unknown. The sample holds no much larger clone one base away, and base qualities are not on file. The CDR3, cysteine through phenylalanine, is 11 amino acids long. CDR3 DNA only is kept here, 33 bases in frame from base 1. CDR1 and CDR2 are read off the germline V gene as SQVTM and ANQGSEA. The germline ends are 5 bases apart after V is trimmed by 2 bases and J by 5 bases. The receptor library was made with PCR. Sequenced on an Illumina HiSeq 2500. TCR libraries were prepared with molecular barcoding, using unique molecular identifiers to normalize TCRbeta repertoire quantification. Using fastp at Q25 and MiXCR, TCRdb reprocessed the public reads and kept productive beta chains. Each entry merges the rows of one CDR3 protein and shows their most common DNA and genes. This sample comprises hundreds of thousands of distinct CDR3 sequences, 12% of them detected only once. Of the sample, roughly 2.6% is held by the ten largest clones.

The data derive from a study of T-cell reconstitution after alpha-beta-depleted transplantation in children (dated by TCRdb to the mid-2010s). Context from the whole study: Using TCR repertoire profiling, the study quantitatively followed how T-cell immune reconstitution unfolded in children after TCRalphabeta/CD19-depleted allogeneic hematopoietic cell transplantation.

The V gene is TRBV29-1 and the J gene is TRBJ2-3; no D gene can be assigned with confidence. The receptor was isolated from a human donor who donated a stem cell graft to a child with acute lymphoblastic leukemia. The sequences come from PBMCs from the stem cell graft donor, collected from the stem cell graft. The CDR3: CSVENQDTQYF. At the DNA level, the sequence is TGCAGCGTTGAAAATCAAGATACGCAGTATTTT.